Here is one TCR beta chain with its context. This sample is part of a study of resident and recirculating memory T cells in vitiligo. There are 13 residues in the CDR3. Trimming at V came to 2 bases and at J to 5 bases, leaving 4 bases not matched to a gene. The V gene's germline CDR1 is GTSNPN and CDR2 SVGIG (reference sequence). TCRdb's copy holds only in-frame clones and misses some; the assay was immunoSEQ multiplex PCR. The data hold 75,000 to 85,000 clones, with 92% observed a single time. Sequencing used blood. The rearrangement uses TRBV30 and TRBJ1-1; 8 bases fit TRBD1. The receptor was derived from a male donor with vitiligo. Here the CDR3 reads CAWSTGGWTEAFF. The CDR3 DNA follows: TGTGCCTGGAGTACAGGGGGTTGGACTGAAGCTTTCTTT. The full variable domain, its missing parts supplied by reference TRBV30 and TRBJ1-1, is SQTIHQWPATLVQPVGSPLSLECTVEGTSNPNLYWYRQAAGRGLQLLFYSVGIGQISSEVPQNLSASRPQDRQFILSSKKLLLSDSGFYLCAWSTGGWTEAFFGQGTRLTVV.